The 27 T cell receptor beta chains listed next were all sequenced from one sample in a study of Ad26.COV2.S vaccination and SARS-CoV-2 variants. TCRdb's copy holds only in-frame clones and misses some; the assay was immunoSEQ multiplex PCR. The table includes fewer than 500,000 clones, roughly nine tenths detected once. Treatment in this sample: 15 to 20 received Ad26.COV2.S at low or high dose, single or two shots; roughly five received placebo; per-sample allocation not given. Day 63 after the first vaccine or placebo injection was the time point for sampling. Sequencing was performed on peripheral blood, taken in a trial of Ad26.COV2.S vaccine versus placebo. The source of these receptors is a person aged 18 to 65 who received the Ad26.COV2.S COVID-19 vaccine or a placebo.

The chain has TRBV25-1 and TRBJ1-2, with 7 bases that match TRBD1. The CDR3 has 15 residues. Per the germline V gene, CDR1 is MGHDK and CDR2 is SYGVNS. The junction had 10 bases not matched to a gene; V was cut back by 6 bases and J by 3 bases. CDR3 sequence: CASRTAGGGDYGYTF. CDR3 in DNA: TGTGCCAGCAGGACCGCGGGAGGGGGCGACTATGGCTACACCTTC.

The rearrangement joins TRBV6-1 to TRBJ2-1; D is unresolved. The CDR3 is 14 amino acids. Trimming pared 0 bases from V and 8 bases from J, leaving 11 bases between. Per germline, CDR1 MNHNS and CDR2 SASEGT. CDR3 DNA sequence: TGTGCCAGCAGTGAAGCGCTTCGTGGGTATGAGCAGTTCTTC. Its protein is CASSEALRGYEQFF.

This clone was recorded at least ten times. The V call is TRBV3-1 (or the pseudogene TRBV3-2), the J call TRBJ1-5; no firm D call. Germline V CDR1 and CDR2: LGHDT, YNNKEL (reference sequence). V was clipped by 4 bases and J by 5 bases, with 9 bases between them. The CDR3 length is 13 residues. The CDR3, as DNA: TGTGCCAGCAGCCTGATGAGGGATCAGCCCCAGCATTTT. As protein: CASSLMRDQPQHF.

The rearrangement links TRBV19 to TRBJ2-2, with 9 bases that match TRBD1. The CDR3 has 16 residues. Trimming took 5 bases from V and 6 from J; bases not matched to a gene: 10. Germline V CDR1 and CDR2: LNHDA, SQIVND (reference sequence). CDR3 coding DNA: TGTGCCAGTAGTCCTAAGCTCCGGGACAGGGCCGGGGAGCTGTTTTTT. Protein: CASSPKLRDRAGELFF.

V and J are TRBV7-9 and TRBJ2-1; 11 positions match TRBD2. The trim removed 8 bases at V and 11 bases at J, leaving 11 bases unmatched. The CDR3 consists of 14 residues. Germline V gene sequence: CDR1 SEHNR, CDR2 FQNEAQ (reference sequence). CDR3 region: CASVGMVAGGQQFF. CDR3 DNA sequence: TGTGCCAGCGTCGGGATGGTAGCGGGAGGGCAGCAGTTCTTC.

V and J are TRBV29-1 and TRBJ1-1; 8 bases align to TRBD1. Unmatched junction bases numbered 10, after V lost 7 bases and J lost 6 bases. The germline gives CDR1 SQVTM, CDR2 ANQGSEA. This CDR3 region has 13 residues. For the CDR3, the DNA is TGCAGCGCCTGTCTTCAGGGGGCCTCTGAAGCTTTCTTT. It specifies CSACLQGASEAFF.

This clone was counted once. V gene TRBV5-1 combines with J gene TRBJ1-3; D perhaps matches TRBD1 (6 bases). Germline CDR1 SGHRS, CDR2 YFSETQ. The CDR3 has 16 residues. Trimming left V 0 bases short and J 4 bases short, with 14 bases between. CDR3 coding DNA: TGCGCCAGCAGCTTGGTCTACAGGGACCGAGGAAACACCATATATTTT. It is translated as CASSLVYRDRGNTIYF.

The chain employs TRBV18 and TRBJ2-7; tentatively, D is TRBD1 (6 bases). Between the trimmed V and J ends, which lost 6 bases and 9 bases, there was a span of 24 bases. Germline CDR1 reads KGHSH; CDR2 reads LQKENI. The CDR3 is 15 amino acids. The CDR3 is CASSHGPAGDFPQYV. CDR3 bases: TGTGCCAGCTCCCACGGGCCGGCAGGGGATTTCCCGCAGTACGTC.

This chain uses TRBV7-9 with TRBJ2-7; no firm D call. CDR3 length equals 14 residues. V gave up 1 base and J gave up 0 bases, with 7 bases separating them. Germline values: CDR1 SEHNR, CDR2 FQNEAQ (reference sequence). The CDR3 nucleotides are TGTGCCAGCAGCTTAGGGGCCCACTCCTACGAGCAGTACGTC. This codes for CASSLGAHSYEQYV.

In this sample, this clone turned up a few times. This chain uses TRBV7-9 with TRBJ1-6, with TRBD1 identical over 7 bases. The ends lost 5 bases at V and 9 bases at J; junction bases unmatched: 1. Germline V gene lookup returns CDR1 SEHNR and CDR2 FQNEAQ (reference sequence). The CDR3 is 12 residues long. CDR3 nucleotides: TGTGCCAGCAGCCGGGACAGTTCACCCCTCCACTTT. This codes for CASSRDSSPLHF.

The chain joins TRBV19 to TRBJ1-5; 10 positions agree with TRBD1. The CDR3 length is 15 residues. The J segment lost 8 bases and the V segment lost 0 bases, leaving 4 bases of the junction unmatched. CDR1 LNHDA and CDR2 SQIVND come from the germline V gene (reference sequence). The CDR3 reads CASSIDRGQGKPQHF. Here the CDR3 DNA reads TGTGCCAGTAGTATAGATCGGGGACAGGGGAAGCCCCAGCATTTT.

This chain uses TRBV4-2 with TRBJ1-2; D is ambiguous. Germline lookup yields CDR1 LGHNA and CDR2 YNFKEQ. V lost 0 bases and J 4 bases, leaving 9 bases between the germline ends. The CDR3 runs to 14 residues. The CDR3 here is CASSQEGGLYGYTF. The CDR3 nucleotides read TGTGCCAGCAGCCAAGAGGGTGGTCTCTATGGCTACACCTTC.

This clone has a handful of counts. This chain uses TRBV5-1 with TRBJ2-3; 7 bases are shared with TRBD2. The V segment lost 3 bases and the J segment 0 bases; nucleotides outside the gene matches: 10. Per germline, CDR1 SGHRS and CDR2 YFSETQ. The CDR3 is 17 residues long. CDR3 DNA sequence: TGCGCCAGCAGCTCCCGGGAGGTCGCGTCTAGCACAGATACGCAGTATTTT. As protein: CASSSREVASSTDTQYF.

The CDR3 sequence is CASSSPGTGGLGGYTF. The CDR3 DNA is TGTGCCAGCAGTTCCCCCGGGACAGGAGGTCTGGGTGGCTACACCTTC. The chain is built from TRBV28 and TRBJ1-2, with TRBD1 matching over 8 bases. Germline loops: CDR1 MDHEN, CDR2 SYDVKM. The CDR3 runs 16 residues. V shed 4 bases and J 7 bases; nucleotides not matched to a gene: 14.

The J gene is TRBJ2-3, the V gene TRBV11-2; 10 bases match TRBD2. CDR1 is SGHAT and CDR2 is FQNNGV in the germline V gene. V gave up 0 bases and J gave up 6 bases; unmatched junction bases: 15. The CDR3 totals 19 residues. CDR3 nucleotides: TGTGCCAGCAGCTTAGATAGTTGGCTAGCGGGAGATAGGCAGGATACGCAGTATTTT. Translated, it gives CASSLDSWLAGDRQDTQYF. The full variable domain, its missing parts supplied by reference TRBV11-2 and TRBJ2-3, is EAGVAQSPRYKIIEKRQSVAFWCNPISGHATLYWYQQILGQGPKLLIQFQNNGVVDDSQLPKDRFSAERLKGVDSTLKIQPAKLEDSAVYLCASSLDSWLAGDRQDTQYFGPGTRLTVL.

The chain couples TRBV6-1 to TRBJ1-1, with 11 nucleotides matching TRBD1. The CDR3 totals 15 residues. The V gene's germline CDR1 is MNHNS and CDR2 SASEGT. Trimming at V came to 3 bases and at J to 7 bases, leaving 7 bases not matched to a gene. The CDR3 loop is CASSDPGQGVNEAFF. In DNA form, the CDR3 reads TGTGCCAGCAGTGATCCGGGACAGGGGGTGAATGAAGCTTTCTTT.

The J gene is TRBJ2-7, the V gene TRBV7-3; a weak D match, TRBD1 (6 bases). The V gene's germline CDR1 is SGHTA and CDR2 FQGTGA. The CDR3 is 14 residues long. Trimming stripped 6 bases from V and 8 bases from J, with 20 bases between. As DNA, the CDR3 is TGTGCCAGCAGGGGCTCCGGGACATCTCCCAAGCAGTACTTC. The encoded protein is CASRGSGTSPKQYF.

The V call is TRBV30, the J call TRBJ2-3, with unresolved D. The ends were cut back, 3 bases at V and 2 bases at J, with 18 bases in the middle. Germline loops: CDR1 GTSNPN, CDR2 SVGIG (reference sequence). The CDR3 has 16 amino acids. CDR3 coding DNA: TGTGCCTGGAGGGGGTTCGGTCGGTCCGACACAGATACGCAGTATTTT. This sequence encodes CAWRGFGRSDTDTQYF.

The chain combines TRBV12-3 or TRBV12-4 with TRBJ2-7, with D maybe TRBD1 (5 bases). CDR3 size: 12 residues. V lost 4 bases, J lost 6 bases, and 10 bases lay in between. The CDR3 loop is CASSSREIEQYF. The CDR3 bases are TGTGCCAGCAGTTCCAGGGAAATCGAGCAGTACTTC.

The rearrangement joins TRBV4-1 to TRBJ2-1; D may match TRBD1 or TRBD2 (6 bases each). Looked up from germline, CDR1 is MGHRA and CDR2 is YSYEKL. V was shortened by 3 bases and J by 7 bases, with 19 bases between the two germline ends. This CDR3 has 16 amino acids. The CDR3 DNA reads TGCGCCAGCAGCCACCATGTGGGGGCGGCGGGGAATGAGCAGTTCTTC. Its translation is CASSHHVGAAGNEQFF.

The gene calls are TRBV2 and TRBJ2-1, with D uncertain. In germline, CDR1 is SNHLY, CDR2 FYNNEI. The CDR3 is made up of 13 amino acids. V was shortened by 3 bases and J by 10 bases, with 13 bases between the two germline ends. The CDR3 nucleotides are TGTGCCAGCAGTGATTCCCCCAGTATCGAGCAGTTCTTC. This encodes CASSDSPSIEQFF.

On this clone itself: The junction differs from germline at one of its ends, possibly a read error. The chain combines TRBV7-7 with TRBJ2-2; 13 bases match TRBD2. The CDR3 has 16 residues. Per the germline V gene, CDR1 is SSHAT and CDR2 is FNYEAQ (reference sequence). The CDR3 is CASSAILAGGTGELFF. CDR3 bases: TGTGCTAGCAGCGCTATACTAGCGGGAGGGACCGGGGAGCTGTTTTTT.

Details on this clone: The sample carries other DNA sequences with the same CDR3. The genes are TRBV28 and TRBJ1-5; no firm D call. The CDR3 runs to 13 residues. Trimming pared 7 bases from V and 0 bases from J, leaving 7 bases between. The V gene's germline CDR1 is MDHEN and CDR2 SYDVKM. The CDR3 DNA reads as TGTGCCAGCACACGGTATAGCAATCAGCCCCAGCATTTT. It yields the protein CASTRYSNQPQHF.

CDR3 in DNA: TGTGCCAGCAGCTTCCGTGCTAGTAACTCCGGGGAGCTGTTTTTT. It translates to CASSFRASNSGELFF. The chain couples TRBV13 to TRBJ2-2; D is ambiguous. The V end lost 3 bases, the J end lost 6 bases, and 14 bases lay between the germline ends. CDR1 PRHDT and CDR2 FYEKMQ come from the germline V gene (reference sequence). The CDR3 is 15 residues long.

The sample holds one count of this clone. The chain couples TRBV7-6 to TRBJ2-2, with D maybe TRBD2 (5 bases). From germline, CDR1 is SGHVS and CDR2 FNYEAQ. The CDR3 consists of 14 residues. V shed 8 bases and J shed 1 base, with 11 bases lying between them. The CDR3 loop reads CASAAGVNTGELFF. CDR3 nucleotide sequence: TGTGCCAGCGCGGCGGGCGTGAACACCGGGGAGCTGTTTTTT.

The V call is TRBV18, the J call TRBJ2-3, with 7 bases identical to TRBD1. Germline V gene data show CDR1 as KGHSH and CDR2 as LQKENI. This CDR3 is 19 amino acids long. Unmatched junction bases numbered 17, after V lost 3 bases and J lost 2 bases. In DNA form, the CDR3 reads TGTGCCAGCTCACCTCTCACAGGGGTACAGATGCTTCACACAGATACGCAGTATTTT. The encoded protein is CASSPLTGVQMLHTDTQYF.

The CDR3 nucleotides read TGCGCCAGCAGCTTGGCATGGGGGAACACTGAAGCTTTCTTT. It specifies CASSLAWGNTEAFF. V usage is TRBV5-1 and J usage is TRBJ1-1; D is uncertain. Germline V gene data show CDR1 as SGHRS and CDR2 as YFSETQ. With 0 bases removed from V and 1 base from J, the gap between germline ends came to 7 bases. The CDR3 is 14 residues long.